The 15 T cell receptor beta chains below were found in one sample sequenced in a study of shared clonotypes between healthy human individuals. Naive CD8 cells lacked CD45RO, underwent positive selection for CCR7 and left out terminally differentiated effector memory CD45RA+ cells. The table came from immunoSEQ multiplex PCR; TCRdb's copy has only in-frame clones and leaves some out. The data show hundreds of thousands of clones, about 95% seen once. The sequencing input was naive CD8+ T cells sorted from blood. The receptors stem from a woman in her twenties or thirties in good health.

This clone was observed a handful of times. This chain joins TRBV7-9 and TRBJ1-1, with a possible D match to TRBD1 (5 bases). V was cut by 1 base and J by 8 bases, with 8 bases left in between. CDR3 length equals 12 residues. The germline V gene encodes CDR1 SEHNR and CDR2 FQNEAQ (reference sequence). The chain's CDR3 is CASSLGGEEAFF. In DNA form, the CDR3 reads TGTGCCAGCAGCTTAGGAGGGGAGGAAGCTTTCTTT. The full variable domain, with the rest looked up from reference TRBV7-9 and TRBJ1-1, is DTGVSQNPRHKITKRGQNVTFRCDPISEHNRLYWYRQTLGQGPEFLTYFQNEAQLEKSRLLSDRFSAERPKGSFSTLEIQRTEQGDSAMYLCASSLGGEEAFFGQGTRLTVV.

The CDR3: CASSSAGTRAEKLFF. CDR3 DNA sequence: TGTGCCAGCAGCTCAGCCGGGACAAGGGCGGAAAAACTGTTTTTT. V is TRBV7-9 and J is TRBJ1-4, with TRBD1 as a possible D gene (6 bases). This CDR3 region has 15 residues. Between the trimmed V and J ends, which lost 4 bases and 8 bases, there was a span of 17 bases. Germline CDR1 and CDR2: SEHNR and FQNEAQ (reference sequence). The whole variable domain, filled in from reference TRBV7-9 and TRBJ1-4, reads DTGVSQNPRHKITKRGQNVTFRCDPISEHNRLYWYRQTLGQGPEFLTYFQNEAQLEKSRLLSDRFSAERPKGSFSTLEIQRTEQGDSAMYLCASSSAGTRAEKLFFGSGTQLSVL.

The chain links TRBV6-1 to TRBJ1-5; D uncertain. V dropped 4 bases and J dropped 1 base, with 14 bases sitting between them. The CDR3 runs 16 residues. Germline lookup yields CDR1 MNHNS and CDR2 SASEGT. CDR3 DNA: TGTGCCAGCAGTGTTGAACTCCGCGAGAGCAATCAGCCCCAGCATTTT. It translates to CASSVELRESNQPQHF.

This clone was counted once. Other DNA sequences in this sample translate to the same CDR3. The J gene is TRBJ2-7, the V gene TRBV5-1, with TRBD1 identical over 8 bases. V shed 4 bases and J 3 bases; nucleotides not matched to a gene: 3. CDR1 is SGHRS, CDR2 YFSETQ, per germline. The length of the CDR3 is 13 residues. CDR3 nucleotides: TGCGCCAGCAGCCTGGGACAGGACTACGAGCAGTACTTC. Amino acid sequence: CASSLGQDYEQYF.

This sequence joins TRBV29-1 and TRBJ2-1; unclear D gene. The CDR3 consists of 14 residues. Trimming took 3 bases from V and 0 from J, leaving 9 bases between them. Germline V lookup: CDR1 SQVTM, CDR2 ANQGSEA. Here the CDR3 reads CSVEGIVSYNEQFF. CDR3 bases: TGCAGCGTTGAGGGCATTGTCTCCTACAATGAGCAGTTCTTC.

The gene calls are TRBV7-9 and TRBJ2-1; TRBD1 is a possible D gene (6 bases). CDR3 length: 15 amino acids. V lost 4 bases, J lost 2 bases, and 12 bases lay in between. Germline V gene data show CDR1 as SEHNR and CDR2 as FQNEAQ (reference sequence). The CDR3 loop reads CASSSDSTPYNEQFF. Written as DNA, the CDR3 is TGTGCCAGCAGCTCGGACAGTACTCCCTACAATGAGCAGTTCTTC.

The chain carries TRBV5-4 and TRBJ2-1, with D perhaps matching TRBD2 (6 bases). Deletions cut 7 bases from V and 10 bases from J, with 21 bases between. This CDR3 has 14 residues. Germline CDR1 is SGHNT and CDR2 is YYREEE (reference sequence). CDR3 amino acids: CASAAAGSRKEQFF. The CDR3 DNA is TGTGCCAGCGCCGCCGCGGGATCTCGCAAAGAGCAGTTCTTC.

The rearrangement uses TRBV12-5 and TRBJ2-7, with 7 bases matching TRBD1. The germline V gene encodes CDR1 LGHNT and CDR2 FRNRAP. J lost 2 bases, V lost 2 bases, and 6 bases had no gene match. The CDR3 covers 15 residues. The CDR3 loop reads CASGLRTGDTYEQYF. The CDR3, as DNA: TGTGCTAGTGGTTTGAGGACAGGCGACACCTACGAGCAGTACTTC.

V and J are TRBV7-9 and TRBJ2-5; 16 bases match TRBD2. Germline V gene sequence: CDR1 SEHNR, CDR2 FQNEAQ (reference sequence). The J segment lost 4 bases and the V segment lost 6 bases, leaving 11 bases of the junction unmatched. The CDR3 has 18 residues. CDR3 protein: CASSSPGTSGRAAETQYF. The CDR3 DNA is TGTGCCAGCAGTTCCCCCGGGACTAGCGGGAGGGCCGCAGAGACCCAGTACTTC.

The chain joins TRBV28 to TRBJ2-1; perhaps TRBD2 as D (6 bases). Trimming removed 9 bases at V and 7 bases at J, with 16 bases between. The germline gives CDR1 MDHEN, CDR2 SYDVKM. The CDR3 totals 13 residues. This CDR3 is CASAGTGRNEQFF. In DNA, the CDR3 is TGTGCCAGTGCGGGAACGGGTAGGAATGAGCAGTTCTTC.

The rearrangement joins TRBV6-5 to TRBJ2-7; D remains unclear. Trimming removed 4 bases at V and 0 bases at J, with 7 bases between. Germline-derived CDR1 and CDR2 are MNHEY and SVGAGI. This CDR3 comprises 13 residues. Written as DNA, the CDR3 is TGTGCCAGCAGTTTGGAAAGCTCCTACGAGCAGTACTTC. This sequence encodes CASSLESSYEQYF.

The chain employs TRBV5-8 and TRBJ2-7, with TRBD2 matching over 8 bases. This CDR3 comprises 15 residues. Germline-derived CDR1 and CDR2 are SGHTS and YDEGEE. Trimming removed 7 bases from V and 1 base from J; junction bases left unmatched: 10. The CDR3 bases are TGTGCCAGCCACACTCCGGGACTAGAGTCCTACGAGCAGTACTTC. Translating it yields CASHTPGLESYEQYF.

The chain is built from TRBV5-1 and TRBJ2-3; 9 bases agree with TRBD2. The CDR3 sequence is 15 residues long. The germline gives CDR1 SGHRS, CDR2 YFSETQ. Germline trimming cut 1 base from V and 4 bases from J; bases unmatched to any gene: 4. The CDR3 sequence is CASSLTSGRPDTQYF. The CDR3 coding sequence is TGCGCCAGCAGCTTGACGAGCGGGAGGCCAGATACGCAGTATTTT. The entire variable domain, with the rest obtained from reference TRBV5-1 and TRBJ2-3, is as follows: KAGVTQTPRYLIKTRGQQVTLSCSPISGHRSVSWYQQTPGQGLQFLFEYFSETQRNKGNFPGRFSGRQFSNSRSEMNVSTLELGDSALYLCASSLTSGRPDTQYFGPGTRLTVL.

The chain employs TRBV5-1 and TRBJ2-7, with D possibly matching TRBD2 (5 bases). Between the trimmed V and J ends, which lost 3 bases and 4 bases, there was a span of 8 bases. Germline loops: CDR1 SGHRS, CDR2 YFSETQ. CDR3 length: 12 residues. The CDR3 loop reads CASSSRDYEQYF. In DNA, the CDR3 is TGCGCCAGCAGCTCCCGGGATTACGAGCAGTACTTC.

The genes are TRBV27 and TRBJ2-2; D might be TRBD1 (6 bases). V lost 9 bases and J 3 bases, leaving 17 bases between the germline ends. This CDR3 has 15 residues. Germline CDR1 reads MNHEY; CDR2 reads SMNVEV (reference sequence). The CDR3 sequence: CASSNRDRYTGELFF. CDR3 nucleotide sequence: TGTGCCAGTTCAAACAGGGATCGCTACACCGGGGAGCTGTTTTTT.